This passage covers 20 T cell receptor beta chains from one sample sequenced in a study of response to subunit inactivated influenza vaccine (dated by TCRdb to 2017 to 2018). Library prep was done by RT-PCR. TCRdb shows the sequencer as Illumina HiSeq 2500. TCRdb trimmed public reads at Q25 via fastp, called clones via MiXCR and kept in-frame beta chains. Duplicate CDR3 protein sequences are folded into a single record with the most common DNA and genes. The sample profile shows about 580,000 distinct CDR3 sequences; less than 15% of them were found once. Roughly 11% of the sample lies in the top ten. The sample was PBMCs from blood, taken 11 to 12 days after vaccination. These receptors were taken from a man aged 50 to 60 who received an inactivated influenza vaccine. Donor details come from another sample of the same person, matched by shared clones.

This clonotype has only a few counts. This rearrangement joins TRBV6-1 to TRBJ2-5; maybe TRBD2 (6 bases). The V and J ends lost 10 bases and 3 bases respectively, with 24 bases between them. The germline V gene has CDR1 MNHNS and CDR2 SASEGT. This CDR3 is built from 16 residues. CDR3 sequence (DNA): TGTGCCACCGAAACCCATTCGAGAGCGGGTAAAGAGACCCAGTACTTC. The encoded protein is CATETHSRAGKETQYF.

The gene calls are TRBV3-1 and TRBJ2-3; TRBD2 aligns across 8 bases. CDR1 is LGHDT and CDR2 is YNNKEL in the germline V gene (reference sequence). Trimming removed 4 bases from V and 5 bases from J; junction bases left unmatched: 8. The CDR3 spans 15 residues. Here the CDR3 DNA reads TGTGCCAGCAGCCCCGGGGGGGCCCACAGAGATACGCAGTATTTT. Amino acid sequence: CASSPGGAHRDTQYF.

J is TRBJ2-6 and V is TRBV6-2 or TRBV6-3, with 9 bases aligning to TRBD1. This CDR3 contains 17 residues. V trimming: 0 bases; J trimming: 4 bases; junction bases outside the gene matches: 4. Germline CDR1 and CDR2: MNHEY and SVGEGT. CDR3 amino acids: CASSYSTGGAGANVLTF. CDR3 bases: TGTGCCAGCAGTTACTCGACAGGGGGTGCCGGGGCCAACGTCCTGACTTTC.

This clonotype was recorded a few times. This chain uses TRBV28 with TRBJ2-5, with 7 bases fitting TRBD2. This CDR3 is built from 15 residues. Germline assignment: CDR1 MDHEN and CDR2 SYDVKM. V gave up 6 bases and J gave up 0 bases; unmatched junction bases: 7. The CDR3 DNA reads TGTGCCAGCAGGGGGGGAGCGGGGTACCAAGAGACCCAGTACTTC. Translation: CASRGGAGYQETQYF.

The chain combines TRBV24-1 with TRBJ2-3, with D maybe TRBD1 (6 bases). This CDR3 contains 15 residues. V was cut by 3 bases and J by 4 bases, with 13 bases left in between. CDR1 and CDR2 (germline): KGHDR, SFDVKD. For the CDR3, the DNA is TGTGCCACCAGTGATACAGGGTCCAGCCCAGATACGCAGTATTTT. Its translation: CATSDTGSSPDTQYF.

This clonotype was picked up many times. V is TRBV7-9 and J is TRBJ2-3, with D unresolved. Germline values: CDR1 SEHNR, CDR2 FQNEAQ (reference sequence). The CDR3 spans 14 residues. V was pared by 4 bases and J by 0 bases, with 8 bases between. The CDR3 here is CASSSSPSTDTQYF. DNA for the CDR3: TGTGCCAGCAGCTCCAGCCCTAGCACAGATACGCAGTATTTT.

CDR3 DNA sequence: TGTGCCATCCGTGGGACGGCGAGCTCCTACGAGCAGTACTTC. Translation gives CAIRGTASSYEQYF. The V gene is TRBV10-3, the J gene TRBJ2-7; D is possibly TRBD1 or TRBD2 (5 bases each). The CDR3 has 14 amino acids. The V gene lost 8 bases and the J gene lost 0 bases, with 14 bases spanning the gap. Germline-derived CDR1 and CDR2 are ENHRY and SYGVKD.

The V and J genes are TRBV5-4 and TRBJ2-7; 12 bases match TRBD2. The CDR3 has 16 residues. Germline V gene sequence: CDR1 SGHNT, CDR2 YYREEE (reference sequence). J gave up 1 base and V 4 bases, and 6 bases lay outside the gene matches. The CDR3 region is CASSGETSGGSYEQYF. In nucleotides, the CDR3 is TGTGCCAGCAGCGGGGAGACTAGCGGGGGTTCCTACGAGCAGTACTTC.

This clonotype has at least ten counts. J is TRBJ1-2 and V is TRBV4-2, with D maybe TRBD1 (6 bases). Trimming shortened V by 2 bases and J by 4 bases, and 14 bases separated the two germline ends. This CDR3 is 15 amino acids long. The germline gives CDR1 LGHNA, CDR2 YNFKEQ. The CDR3 DNA reads as TGTGCCAGCAGCCAACAGAGACAGGATACCTATGGCTACACCTTC. It translates to CASSQQRQDTYGYTF.

The chain employs TRBV9 and TRBJ2-1; 10 bases match TRBD2. The CDR3 extends over 16 amino acids. Germline-derived CDR1 and CDR2 are SGDLS and YYNGEE. The V gene end was trimmed by 0 bases and the J gene end by 1 base; junction bases not matched to a gene: 1. In DNA form, the CDR3 reads TGTGCCAGCAGCGTAGATAGCGGGAGGTCCTACAATGAGCAGTTCTTC. This translates into CASSVDSGRSYNEQFF.

Notes on this clonotype: One junction end disagrees with the germline gene, perhaps due to a read error. V is TRBV18 and J is TRBJ2-1; weak D call: TRBD2 (5 bases). Germline CDR1 and CDR2: KGHSH and LQKENI. CDR3 length: 15 amino acids. This CDR3 reads CASSPSLDFYNVQFF. The CDR3 region has the DNA TGTGCCAGCTCACCATCATTGGACTTTTACAATGTGCAGTTCTTC.

The rearrangement joins TRBV5-1 to TRBJ2-6; 7 bases line up with TRBD1. V shed 3 bases, J shed 3 bases, and the junction held 3 bases outside the gene matches. Germline V lookup: CDR1 SGHRS, CDR2 YFSETQ. The CDR3 spans 15 residues. The CDR3 DNA sequence: TGCGCCAGCAGCTCTGACAGGGTTGGGGCCAACGTCCTGACTTTC. Encoded protein: CASSSDRVGANVLTF. Looking up the rest from reference TRBV5-1 and TRBJ2-6 gives the full variable domain: KAGVTQTPRYLIKTRGQQVTLSCSPISGHRSVSWYQQTPGQGLQFLFEYFSETQRNKGNFPGRFSGRQFSNSRSEMNVSTLELGDSALYLCASSSDRVGANVLTFGAGSRLTVL.

V is TRBV4-3 and J is TRBJ2-1; D unresolved. The germline V gene has CDR1 LGHNA and CDR2 YSLEER. This CDR3 comprises 14 residues. Trimming pared 0 bases from V and 9 bases from J, leaving 12 bases between. The CDR3 nucleotides are TGCGCCAGCAGCCAAGATCGTTCACCGGTTGAGCAGTTCTTC. Amino acids: CASSQDRSPVEQFF.

This clonotype was detected ten times or more. The chain carries TRBV20-1 and TRBJ2-1, with D unclear. The CDR3 length is 12 residues. Germline V CDR1 and CDR2: DFQATT, SNEGSKA (reference sequence). Trimming took 3 bases from V and 6 from J, leaving 9 bases between them. This chain's CDR3 is CSARGLLNEQFF. The CDR3 DNA sequence: TGCAGTGCTAGGGGCCTCCTCAATGAGCAGTTCTTC.

The CDR3 DNA is TGCAGTGCTCTAGGAAATGAGCAGTTCTTC. Its translation is CSALGNEQFF. J is TRBJ2-1 and V is TRBV20-1; D gene uncertain. From germline, CDR1 is DFQATT and CDR2 SNEGSKA (reference sequence). The V end lost 5 bases, the J end lost 7 bases, and 6 bases lay between the germline ends. This CDR3 region has 10 residues.

V and J are TRBV12-3 or TRBV12-4 and TRBJ2-5; the D call may be TRBD1 or TRBD2 (5 bases each). Trimming took 7 bases from V and 2 from J, leaving 20 bases between them. The CDR3 contains 16 residues. The CDR3 spells CASTSWAGAPQETQYF. CDR3 DNA: TGTGCCAGCACCTCATGGGCCGGGGCTCCTCAAGAGACCCAGTACTTC.

This clonotype was detected only a few times. Here the CDR3 reads CASSSRNLTGMGTDTQYF. CDR3 in DNA: TGTGCCAGCAGCTCGCGGAACCTTACAGGGATGGGTACAGATACGCAGTATTTT. The J gene is TRBJ2-3, the V gene TRBV21-1; the DNA was not used to check the table's D call, TRBD1. TRBV21-1 is noted as a pseudogene. This CDR3 comprises 18 residues.

V and J are TRBV5-8 and TRBJ2-1; 8 bases are shared with TRBD1. CDR3 length: 16 residues. Germline assignment: CDR1 SGHTS and CDR2 YDEGEE. With 4 bases clipped from V and 6 bases from J, the junction kept 12 bases outside the gene matches. In DNA, the CDR3 is TGTGCCAGCAGCCCGGGACAGGTGGGAATAGGCAATGAGCAGTTCTTC. Its protein product is CASSPGQVGIGNEQFF. Full variable domain (rest looked up from reference TRBV5-8 and TRBJ2-1): EAGVTQSPTHLIKTRGQQATLRCSPISGHTSVYWYQQALGLGLQFLLWYDEGEERNRGNFPPRFSGRQFPNYSSELNVNALELEDSALYLCASSPGQVGIGNEQFFGPGTRLTVL.

V gene TRBV13 combines with J gene TRBJ2-5; 12 nucleotides align to TRBD1. The length of the CDR3 is 17 residues. The germline CDR1 and CDR2 sequences are PRHDT and FYEKMQ (reference sequence). V shed 5 bases and J 4 bases; nucleotides not matched to a gene: 11. DNA of the CDR3: TGTGCCAGCAGCCCAAGCAGTGGGACAGGGGGCTTAGAGACCCAGTACTTC. It translates to CASSPSSGTGGLETQYF.

This clonotype turned up a few times. CDR3 sequence reads: CASSPQGFAKNIQYF. In DNA, the CDR3 is TGTGCCAGCTCACCACAGGGTTTTGCCAAAAACATTCAGTACTTC. The rearrangement uses TRBV18 and TRBJ2-4; D gene ambiguous. Germline values: CDR1 KGHSH, CDR2 LQKENI. Trimming pared 1 base from V and 1 base from J, leaving 8 bases between. The CDR3 has 15 residues.